This T cell receptor beta chain was documented in a study of blood T cell repertoires in COVID-19 (dated by TCRdb to 2019 to 2021). With respect to the entire study: The collaborator samples originated in the United States, Italy and Spain and spanned the acute and convalescent phases of COVID-19. The material from the prospective study consisted of cDNA or gDNA derived from T cells, B-cell-depleted T cells, or PBMCs. The dataset comprised deeply sampled blood TCRbeta repertoires from subjects exposed to, actively infected with, or recovered from COVID-19. The repertoires were made available in a free public database intended to serve as a resource for research on the immune response to SARS-CoV-2. The samples were drawn from the first 160 participants of the ongoing ImmuneRACE study and from 1,254 subjects provided by 6 global collaborators. Nearly every sample came with metadata listing a de-identified subject ID, COVID-19 status, age in years and sex. Where HLA class I and class II types were available, the types were taken from metadata supplied by the sample provider, not from assay-based typing. The study at large found these results: The quantity of clinical and demographic metadata differed by source and by participant and was supplied without curation.

TCRbeta CDR3 regions were amplified from genomic DNA using the immunoSEQ Assay, a bias-controlled multiplex PCR. In the authors' own workflow: Within the assay, amplification of reference gene primers was used to estimate how many nucleated cells each sample contained. Sequence reads were collapsed and filtered to measure the absolute abundance of every unique TCRbeta CDR3 rearrangement. For each sample, productive Simpson clonality was calculated as the square root of Simpson's diversity index over productive rearrangements. This immuneACCESS table, as held by TCRdb, lists in-frame sequences with V and J called but not all clones. Of the missing ones, under half trace to an unresolved V gene in checked studies; the others have no known cause. V, J and clone size reflect that table, while D and trimming were determined from the DNA. The sample includes more than 110,000 clones, with around 87% observed a single time. The top ten constitute under 7% of the sample.

This clone was found once. The specificity of this receptor is unknown. Per-base qualities were not stored, and no clone one base away is much larger. The trim is 4 bases for V and 0 bases for J, with a gap of 17 bases between the germline ends. Measured from the cysteine to the phenylalanine, the CDR3 is 17 residues long. Of the read, only the CDR3 DNA is kept; its 51 bases are in frame from base 1. In the germline V gene, CDR1 corresponds to SGHRS and CDR2 to YFSETQ. Each collaborating institution followed its own protocols to collect whole blood in K2EDTA tubes. For TCRbeta analysis, collaborators shipped samples as frozen whole blood, isolated PBMCs, or DNA extracted from either of those sample types.

Sequencing used peripheral blood. The rearrangement combines TRBV5-1 with TRBJ1-3; confidence is insufficient to name the D gene. The receptor was isolated from a human donor in a cohort sampled during active COVID-19. The CDR3 in this case is CASSPGPGGSSGNTIYF. The DNA sequence is given as TGCGCCAGCAGCCCCGGGCCCGGAGGGTCCTCTGGAAACACCATATATTTT. When the CDR3 is completed using the reference TRBV5-1 and TRBJ1-3 genes on either side, the full variable domain is KAGVTQTPRYLIKTRGQQVTLSCSPISGHRSVSWYQQTPGQGLQFLFEYFSETQRNKGNFPGRFSGRQFSNSRSEMNVSTLELGDSALYLCASSPGPGGSSGNTIYFGEGSWLTVV.